The clone carrying this T cell receptor (beta chain) is categorized as medium-sized (0.01 to 0.1%). Its target is unknown. Multiplex PCR with BIOMED2 TRB-A/B primer pools amplified TRB rearrangements. TCRdb called the multiplex PCR reads again in MiXCR, with one record for every CDR3 protein. This repertoire shows about 16,000 distinct CDR3 sequences, roughly a quarter found once; its top ten account for approximately 3.4%. The CDR3 consists of 13 residues. Trimming took 1 base from V and 7 from J, leaving 8 bases between them. CDR1 and CDR2 from the germline V gene are SEHNR and FQNEAQ (reference sequence). This sample is drawn from a study of T and B cells in COVID-19 patients. On the study more broadly: Recovered patients mostly had mild to moderate COVID-19 managed as outpatients. Comorbidities linked to unfavorable COVID-19 outcome were present in 18 of 20 active-infection patients. Study outcomes and limitations: CD4+, regulatory T cell, CD8+ and sorted SARS-CoV-2-responsive or tetramer+ T cells were not yet sequenced. Clonality of TRB repertoires was high in active COVID-19; recovery brought above-healthy diversity and richness.

From blood, roughly 220-550 ng of genomic DNA served as TRB template. This clonotype originated in a human donor who had recovered from COVID-19. The sequencing input was blood. V usage is TRBV7-9 and J usage is TRBJ2-1; D ambiguous. CDR3 DNA sequence: TGTGCCAGCAGCTTAGGGACCTCAAATGAGCAGTTCTTC. Protein sequence: CASSLGTSNEQFF.